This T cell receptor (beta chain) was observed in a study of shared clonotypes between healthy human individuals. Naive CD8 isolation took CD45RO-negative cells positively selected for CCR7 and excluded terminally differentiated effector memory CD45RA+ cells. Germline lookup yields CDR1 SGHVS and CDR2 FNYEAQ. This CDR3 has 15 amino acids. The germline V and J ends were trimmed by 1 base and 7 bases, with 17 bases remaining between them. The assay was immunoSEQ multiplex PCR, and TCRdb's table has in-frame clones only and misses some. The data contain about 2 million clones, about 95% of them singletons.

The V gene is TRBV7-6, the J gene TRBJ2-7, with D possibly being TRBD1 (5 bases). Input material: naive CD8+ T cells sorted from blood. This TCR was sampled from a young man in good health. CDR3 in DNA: TGTGCCAGCAGCTTAGGTGGGGCCACCCTTCGGGAGCAGTACTTC. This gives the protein CASSLGGATLREQYF.